This T cell receptor (beta chain) was identified in a study of technical replicates of blood from several donors (TCRdb year 2017). The library came from the immunoSEQ multiplex PCR assay. Sourced from immuneACCESS, this table was stored by TCRdb with only in-frame sequences that have V and J called. A share of the clones is absent; for the studies checked, an unresolved V gene accounts for under half, and the remainder has no known explanation. The sample records around 81,000 clones, approximately 96% of which are singletons. The ten largest make up more than 0.35% of the sample. With respect to this clone: Its specific antigen is unknown. No much larger clonotype is one base removed from it; base qualities were not supplied.

Specimen: T cells isolated from PBMCs. The receptor was isolated from a human donor in good health.

The CDR3 protein sequence reads: CASSWDTSTGELFF. The DNA is TGCGCCAGCAGTTGGGACACCTCCACCGGGGAGCTGTTTTTT. The chain uses TRBV5-1 and TRBJ2-2; TRBD1 could be the D gene, as 6 bases match. The junction carries 12 bases between V and J, which are trimmed by 5 bases and 4 bases respectively. The germline V gene sets CDR1 to SGHRS and CDR2 to YFSETQ. The CDR3 goes from the cysteine to the phenylalanine over 14 residues. The read is trimmed to its CDR3 DNA, 42 bases read in frame from base 1. Full variable domain (CDR3 extended with the reference TRBV5-1 and TRBJ2-2 proteins): KAGVTQTPRYLIKTRGQQVTLSCSPISGHRSVSWYQQTPGQGLQFLFEYFSETQRNKGNFPGRFSGRQFSNSRSEMNVSTLELGDSALYLCASSWDTSTGELFFGEGSRLTVL.